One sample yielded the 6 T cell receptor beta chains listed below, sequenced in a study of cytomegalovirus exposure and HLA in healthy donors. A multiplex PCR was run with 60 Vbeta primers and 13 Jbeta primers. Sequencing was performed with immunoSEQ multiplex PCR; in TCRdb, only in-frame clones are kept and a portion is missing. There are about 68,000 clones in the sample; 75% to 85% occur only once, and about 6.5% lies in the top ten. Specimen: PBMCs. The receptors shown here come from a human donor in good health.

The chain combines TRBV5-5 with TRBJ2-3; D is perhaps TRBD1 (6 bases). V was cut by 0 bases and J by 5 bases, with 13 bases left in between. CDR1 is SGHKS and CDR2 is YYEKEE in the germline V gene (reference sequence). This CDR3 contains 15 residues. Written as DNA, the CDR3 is TGTGCCAGCAGCTTGGCGTTGGGGGCTGGAGATACGCAGTATTTT. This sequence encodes CASSLALGAGDTQYF.

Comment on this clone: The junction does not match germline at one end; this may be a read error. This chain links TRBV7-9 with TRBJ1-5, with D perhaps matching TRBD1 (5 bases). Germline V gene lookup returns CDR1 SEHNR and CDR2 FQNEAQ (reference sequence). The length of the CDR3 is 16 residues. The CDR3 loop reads CSSSFQGGSGNQPQHF. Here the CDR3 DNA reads TGTTCCAGCAGCTTCCAGGGCGGGAGTGGCAATCAGCCCCAGCATTTT.

Here the CDR3 reads CASGRQTEAFF. The DNA for the CDR3 is TGTGCCAGCGGAAGACAGACTGAAGCTTTCTTT. J is TRBJ1-1 and V is TRBV6-5; D possibly corresponds to TRBD1 (5 bases). Between the trimmed V and J ends, which lost 8 bases and 5 bases, there was a span of 9 bases. The CDR3 extends over 11 amino acids. CDR1 and CDR2 from the germline V gene are MNHEY and SVGAGI.

This CDR3 reads CASAPMGSQETQYF. For the CDR3, the DNA is TGCGCCAGCGCCCCCATGGGCAGCCAAGAGACCCAGTACTTC. The chain is built from TRBV4-1 and TRBJ2-5; D gene unclear. This CDR3 contains 14 residues. Trimming took off 8 bases at V and 1 base at J, with 14 bases between the two ends. Germline loops: CDR1 MGHRA, CDR2 YSYEKL.

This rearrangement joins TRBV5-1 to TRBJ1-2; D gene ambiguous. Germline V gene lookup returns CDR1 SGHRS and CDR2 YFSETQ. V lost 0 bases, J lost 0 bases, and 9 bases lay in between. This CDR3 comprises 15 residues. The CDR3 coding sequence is TGCGCCAGCAGCTTGGGGCAGAAATCTAACTATGGCTACACCTTC. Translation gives CASSLGQKSNYGYTF.

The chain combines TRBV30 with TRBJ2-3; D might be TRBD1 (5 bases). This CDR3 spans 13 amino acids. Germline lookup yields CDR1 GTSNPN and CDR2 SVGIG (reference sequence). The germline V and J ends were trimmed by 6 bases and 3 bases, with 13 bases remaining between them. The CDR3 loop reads CACVKQATDTQYF. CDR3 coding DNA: TGTGCCTGTGTAAAACAGGCAACAGATACGCAGTATTTT.